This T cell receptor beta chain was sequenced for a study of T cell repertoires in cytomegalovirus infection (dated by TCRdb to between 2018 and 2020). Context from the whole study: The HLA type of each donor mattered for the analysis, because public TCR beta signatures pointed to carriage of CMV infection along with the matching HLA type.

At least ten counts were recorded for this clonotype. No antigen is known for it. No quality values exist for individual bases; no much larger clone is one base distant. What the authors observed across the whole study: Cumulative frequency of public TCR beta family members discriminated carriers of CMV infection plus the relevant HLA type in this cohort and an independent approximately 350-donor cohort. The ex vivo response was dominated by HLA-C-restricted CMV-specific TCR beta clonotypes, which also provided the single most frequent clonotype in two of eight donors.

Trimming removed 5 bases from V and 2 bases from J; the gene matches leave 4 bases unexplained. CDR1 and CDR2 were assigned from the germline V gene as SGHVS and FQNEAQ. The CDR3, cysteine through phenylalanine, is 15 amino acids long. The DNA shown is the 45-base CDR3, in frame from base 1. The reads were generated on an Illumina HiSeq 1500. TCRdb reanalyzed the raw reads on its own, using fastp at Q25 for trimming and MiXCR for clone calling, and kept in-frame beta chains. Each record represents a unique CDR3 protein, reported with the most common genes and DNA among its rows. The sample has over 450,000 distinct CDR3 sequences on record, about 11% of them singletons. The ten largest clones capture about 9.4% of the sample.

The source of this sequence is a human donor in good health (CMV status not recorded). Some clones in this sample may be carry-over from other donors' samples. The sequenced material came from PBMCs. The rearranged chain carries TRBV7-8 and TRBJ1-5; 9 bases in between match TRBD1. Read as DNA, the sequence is TGTGCCAGCAGCGTCGACAGGGGGGGCAATCAGCCCCAGCATTTT. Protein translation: CASSVDRGGNQPQHF.